A selection of T cell receptor beta chains follows, all from one sample in a study of T cell responses to AZD1222 COVID-19 vaccine. Profiled with immunoSEQ multiplex PCR; TCRdb holds only in-frame clones, not every one. This sample has about 150,000 clones, with about 89% found just once. The input for sequencing was peripheral blood, taken 28 days after the second AZD1222 dose. The receptors were sampled from an adult who received the AZD1222 COVID-19 vaccine. Both conserved end residues are part of each CDR3. A D gene is named only where the DNA matches it firmly. Size tells how often a clone was seen (once, few, many) or the class of an expanded clone, and some rows leave it out.

TRBJ2-2 | - | - | TRBV27 | CASSRDILPGELFF | TGTGCCAGCAGCCGGGACATTCTACCCGGGGAGCTGTTTTTT
TRBJ2-7 | - | - | TRBV7-6 | CASSLRRDSEQYF | TGTGCCAGCAGCCTCCGGAGGGACAGCGAGCAGTACTTC
TRBJ2-1 | TRBD2 | - | TRBV9 | CASSGPQAGVWCDEQFF | TGTGCCAGCAGCGGACCACAGGCGGGAGTGTGGTGCGATGAGCAGTTCTTC
TRBJ1-6 | - | - | TRBV20-1 | CSASEGTAGSPLHF | TGCAGTGCTAGTGAAGGGACCGCCGGTTCACCCCTCCACTTT
TRBJ1-5 | - | - | TRBV19 | CASSMEVGRGNQPQHF | TGTGCCAGTAGTATGGAGGTTGGCCGGGGCAATCAGCCCCAGCATTTT
TRBJ2-5 | TRBD2 | - | TRBV3-1/TRBV3-2 | CASSRTSGGIGETQYF | TGTGCCAGCAGTAGGACTAGCGGGGGAATTGGAGAGACCCAGTACTTC
TRBJ1-1 | - | - | TRBV30 | CASQSGGSGTEAFF | TGTGCCTCCCAGTCGGGGGGGTCGGGCACTGAAGCTTTCTTT
TRBJ2-7 | - | - | TRBV19 | CASSIGPTGWGYEQYF | TGTGCCAGTAGTATAGGACCCACGGGATGGGGCTACGAGCAGTACTTC
TRBJ1-1 | - | - | TRBV4-1 | CASSQRAAGMNTEAFF | TGCGCCAGCAGCCAGCGGGCAGCCGGGATGAACACTGAAGCTTTCTTT
TRBJ2-1 | - | - | TRBV6-5 | CASRKGRDYNEQFF | TGTGCCAGCAGGAAGGGGCGAGACTACAATGAGCAGTTCTTC
TRBJ1-2 | - | - | TRBV5-1 | CASSLGQGIDGYTF | TGCGCCAGCAGCTTGGGGCAGGGAATCGATGGCTACACCTTC
TRBJ2-5 | TRBD1 | - | TRBV7-2 | CASSLRNTGGKGETQYF | TGTGCCAGCAGCTTACGGAATACAGGGGGGAAGGGAGAGACCCAGTACTTC
TRBJ2-3 | TRBD2 | - | TRBV7-9 | CASSQPRQAGGRTDTQYF | TGTGCCAGCAGCCAACCCCGTCAAGCGGGAGGAAGGACAGATACGCAGTATTTT
TRBJ1-2 | TRBD1 | - | TRBV19 | CASSIRQGSGENYGYTF | TGTGCCAGTAGTATAAGACAGGGGTCCGGGGAAAACTATGGCTACACCTTC
TRBJ2-2 | - | - | TRBV11-3 | CASKTVNTGELFF | TGTGCCAGCAAGACAGTGAACACCGGGGAGCTGTTTTTT
TRBJ1-1 | - | - | TRBV5-1 | CASSLLPRLGMNTEAFF | TGCGCCAGCAGCTTGCTCCCGCGGTTGGGTATGAACACTGAAGCTTTCTTT
TRBJ1-5 | - | - | TRBV19 | CASSMSQGRDQPQHF | TGTGCCAGTAGTATGTCCCAGGGGCGCGATCAGCCCCAGCATTTT
TRBJ2-3 | TRBD2 | - | TRBV27 | CASGYKGTSGVADTQYF | TGTGCCAGCGGATATAAGGGGACTAGCGGGGTTGCAGATACGCAGTATTTT
TRBJ1-6 | - | - | TRBV30 | CAWRWGGESPLHF | TGTGCCTGGCGGTGGGGAGGGGAGTCACCCCTCCACTTT
TRBJ1-6 | - | - | TRBV7-9 | CASSPSRVRGASPLHF | TGTGCCAGCAGCCCAAGCAGGGTAAGGGGAGCTTCACCCCTCCACTTT
TRBJ2-1 | TRBD2 | once | TRBV24-1 | CATSDTSGRHYNEQFF | TGTGCCACCAGTGACACTAGCGGGAGGCATTACAATGAGCAGTTCTTC
TRBJ2-5 | - | - | TRBV7-2 | CASSLDLGAETQYF | TGTGCCAGCAGCTTAGACCTAGGGGCAGAGACCCAGTACTTC
TRBJ2-1 | - | - | TRBV6-4 | CASRGGLENEQFF | TGTGCCAGCAGAGGGGGGCTGGAGAATGAGCAGTTCTTC
TRBJ2-6 | TRBD1 | - | TRBV13 | CASSTTGAGANVLTF | TGTGCCAGCAGCACGACAGGGGCTGGGGCCAACGTCCTGACTTTC
TRBJ1-2 | - | - | TRBV24-1 | CATSEAGTSYGYTF | TGTGCCACCAGTGAGGCAGGGACATCCTATGGCTACACCTTC
TRBJ2-7 | - | - | TRBV27 | CASSGPLEQYF | TGTGCCAGCAGTGGGCCCCTCGAGCAGTACTTC
TRBJ1-2 | - | - | TRBV19 | CASSQGEFFDGYTF | TGTGCCAGTAGTCAAGGTGAATTCTTCGATGGCTACACCTTC
TRBJ1-4 | - | - | TRBV4-1 | CASSQPGRERREKLFF | TGCGCCAGCAGCCAGCCCGGCCGTGAGCGGCGTGAAAAACTGTTTTTT
TRBJ2-7 | TRBD1 | - | TRBV18 | CASSPPRGTGRGTYEQYF | TGTGCCAGCTCACCACCCCGTGGGACAGGCCGCGGCACCTACGAGCAGTACTTC
TRBJ1-1 | - | few | TRBV7-8 | CASTIERTRRNTEAFF | TGTGCCAGCACCATCGAAAGGACGAGAAGGAACACTGAAGCTTTCTTT
TRBJ2-1 | - | - | TRBV14 | CASSHVVGTFGHNEQFF | TGTGCCAGCAGCCATGTTGTAGGGACATTCGGGCACAATGAGCAGTTCTTC
TRBJ2-7 | TRBD1 | - | TRBV6-5 | CAVDRGKSYEQYF | TGTGCCGTAGACAGGGGAAAATCCTACGAGCAGTACTTC
TRBJ1-2 | - | - | TRBV5-4 | CASSSGAWGYTF | TGTGCCAGCAGCTCGGGGGCATGGGGCTACACCTTC
TRBJ1-6 | - | - | TRBV2 | CASVDSRNGSPLHF | TGTGCCAGCGTGGACAGTAGAAATGGTTCACCCCTCCACTTT
TRBJ1-4 | TRBD1 | - | TRBV7-2 | CASSLVGTGNEKLFF | TGTGCCAGCAGCTTAGTAGGGACAGGGAATGAAAAACTGTTTTTT
TRBJ2-1 | TRBD2 | - | TRBV24-1 | CATSDTSGRESSYNEQFF | TGTGCCACCAGTGATACTAGCGGGAGGGAGAGCTCCTACAATGAGCAGTTCTTC
TRBJ1-2 | - | - | TRBV11-2 | CASSTTYRVNYGYTF | TGTGCCAGCAGCACAACTTACAGGGTAAACTATGGCTACACCTTC
TRBJ2-1 | - | - | TRBV11-2 | CASSSAGGPGEQFF | TGTGCCAGCAGCTCCGCCGGGGGGCCGGGTGAGCAGTTCTTC
TRBJ2-5 | - | - | TRBV27 | CASSSETGRQETQYF | TGTGCCAGCAGTTCTGAGACAGGACGACAAGAGACCCAGTACTTC
TRBJ2-1 | TRBD2 | - | TRBV6-4 | CASSTSGGKQFF | TGTGCCAGCAGCACTAGCGGGGGAAAGCAGTTCTTC
TRBJ2-3 | - | - | TRBV7-2 | CASSLRRAASTDTQYF | TGTGCCAGCAGCTTACGGAGGGCCGCGAGCACAGATACGCAGTATTTT
TRBJ1-6 | - | - | TRBV19 | CAQSEYNSPLHF | TGTGCCCAGAGCGAATATAATTCACCCCTCCACTTT